A selection of T cell receptor beta chains follows, all from one sample in a study of T-cell memory formation after mild COVID-19. TCRdb reprocessed the 5' RACE reads with MiXCR, giving one entry per CDR3 protein. Seen here are about 430,000 distinct CDR3 sequences, 20% to 25% observed once, and the top ten hold roughly 8.9%. Sequencing used PBMCs or a T cell subset sorted from them (not recorded which). The receptors shown here come from an adult woman who had mild COVID-19 (a few samples of this study predate the infection). Cell type and time point are not known. Each CDR3 is given with its conserved first and last residue. The order of the fields is D gene, V gene, J gene, clone size, CDR3 DNA, CDR3 protein. The D gene is left open where the match is weak. Not every row has a clone size; where given, it reads once, few, many or a size class.

TRBD1,TRBV12-3/TRBV12-4,TRBJ1-2,many,TGTGCCAGCAGCTTGGACAGGGTCTATGGCTACACCTTC,CASSLDRVYGYTF
-,TRBV3-1,TRBJ1-2,few,TGTGCCAGCAGCCAAGAGGGGGTTTATGGCTACACCTTC,CASSQEGVYGYTF
-,TRBV27,TRBJ1-1,-,TGTGCCAGCATTCTCCTTGGGGCAGGGGATGGGGCTGAAGCTTTCTTT,CASILLGAGDGAEAFF
TRBD2,TRBV20-1,TRBJ2-1,few,TGCAGTGCTAGTGGACTAGCGGGCTTAACCCTCTCCTACAATGAGCAGTTCTTC,CSASGLAGLTLSYNEQFF
-,TRBV9,TRBJ2-3,-,TGTGCCAGCATCGAGACCCCCCGCGGGTTTGTCGATACGCAGTATTTT,CASIETPRGFVDTQYF
-,TRBV6-5,TRBJ1-2,-,TGTGCCAGCAGTGCAGGGGCTATGAGAGGCTACACCTTC,CASSAGAMRGYTF
TRBD1,TRBV29-1,TRBJ1-2,-,TGCAGCGCACTAGGGACAGCAACCACCAAGGGAGACTATGGCTACACCTTC,CSALGTATTKGDYGYTF
-,TRBV7-6,TRBJ2-7,many,TGTGCCAGCAGTTTGGGGCAGGGATCCCACGAGCAGTACTTC,CASSLGQGSHEQYF
-,TRBV20-1,TRBJ2-7,-,TGCAGTGCTTCCGACGGGGACTCCTACGAGCAGTACTTC,CSASDGDSYEQYF
TRBD1,TRBV18,TRBJ2-7,-,TGTGCCAGCTCACCACAAGGCAACAGGGGCGAGCAGTACTTC,CASSPQGNRGEQYF
TRBD1,TRBV5-1,TRBJ2-1,-,TGCGCCAGCAGCTCCCGGGACAGGGTGACTAGAAAATCCTACAATGAGCAGTTCTTC,CASSSRDRVTRKSYNEQFF
-,TRBV20-1,TRBJ2-5,-,TGCAGTGCTAGGGGGGCTAGCGGTCCCCAAGAGACCCAGAACTTC,CSARGASGPQETQNF
TRBD1,TRBV11-2,TRBJ1-6,-,TGTGCCAGCAGCCGTAAGGACAGGACTAATTCACCCCTCCACTTT,CASSRKDRTNSPLHF
-,TRBV3-1,TRBJ2-2,few,TGTGCCAGCAGCCAACCAGGGCTCACAGTCGCCGGGGAGCTGTTTTTT,CASSQPGLTVAGELFF
-,TRBV20-1,TRBJ2-4,-,TGCAGTGCTAGAGATCCTTTTAACAGCCCAGCCAAAAACATTCAGTACTTC,CSARDPFNSPAKNIQYF
-,TRBV5-1,TRBJ2-7,few,TGCGCCAGCAGTTCGGACATATTCTACGAGCAGTACTTC,CASSSDIFYEQYF
TRBD2,TRBV12-3/TRBV12-4,TRBJ2-7,-,TGTGCCAGCAGTTTAGGGAGCGGGAGTGGGGAGCAGTACTTC,CASSLGSGSGEQYF
-,TRBV6-5,TRBJ2-7,few,TGTGCCAGCGGGCTCAGGGCTAGCGCCCACGAGCAGTACTTC,CASGLRASAHEQYF
TRBD1,TRBV12-3/TRBV12-4,TRBJ1-5,many,TGTGCCAGCAGTACAGGGGTTAGCAATCAGCCCCAGCATTTT,CASSTGVSNQPQHF
-,TRBV7-8,TRBJ2-3,many,TGTGCCAGCAGCTTAGAAGCCCAACCAGATACGCAGTATTTT,CASSLEAQPDTQYF
-,TRBV12-3/TRBV12-4,TRBJ1-2,-,TGTGCCAGCAGTGGCGGCTTTGGCTACACCTTC,CASSGGFGYTF
TRBD2,TRBV12-3/TRBV12-4,TRBJ2-7,few,TGTGCCAGCAGTCCGACTAGCGGGAGGGTGTACGAGCAGTACTTC,CASSPTSGRVYEQYF
-,TRBV6-5,TRBJ2-1,-,TGTGCCAGCAGAACCAACTACAATGAGCAGTTCTTC,CASRTNYNEQFF
-,TRBV7-2,TRBJ2-1,many,TGTGCCAGCAGCTTAGGGTGGACTCCTAACAATGAGCAGTTCTTC,CASSLGWTPNNEQFF
-,TRBV12-3/TRBV12-4,TRBJ2-1,-,TGTGCCAGCGGTAGGGCCAGCTCCTACAATGAGCAGTTCTTC,CASGRASSYNEQFF
TRBD2,TRBV7-3,TRBJ2-3,-,TGTGCCAGCAGCAGGGTGGGACTAGCGACAACAGATACGCAGTATTTT,CASSRVGLATTDTQYF
-,TRBV2,TRBJ2-5,-,TGTGCCAGCAGTGTCGGGACAACCCTGGGGACCCAGTACTTC,CASSVGTTLGTQYF
-,TRBV7-2,TRBJ2-5,few,TGTGCCAGCAGCTCCACGGGAAGGGCGGAGACCCAGTACTTC,CASSSTGRAETQYF
-,TRBV30,TRBJ2-1,-,TGTGCCTGGAGTGACGGCGTACACAATGAGCAGTTCTTC,CAWSDGVHNEQFF
TRBD2,TRBV19,TRBJ2-7,few,TGTGCCAGTAGTATTCTAGCGGGAGTTTACGAGCAGTACTTC,CASSILAGVYEQYF
-,TRBV6-4,TRBJ2-3,-,TGTGCCAGCAGTGACCCAGGGAGTTCAGATACGCAGTATTTT,CASSDPGSSDTQYF
TRBD1,TRBV15,TRBJ2-7,-,TGTGCCACCAGCCGCACCGGGACAGGGTTCCACGAGCAGTACTTC,CATSRTGTGFHEQYF
-,TRBV10-3,TRBJ1-1,few,TGTGCCATCAGTGAGTGGTCGGACCGAAACACTGAAGCTTTCTTT,CAISEWSDRNTEAFF
-,TRBV24-1,TRBJ2-4,-,TGTGCCACCAGTGATTTGCTGAGACCCAACCTAGCCAAAAACATTCAGTACTTC,CATSDLLRPNLAKNIQYF
-,TRBV6-4,TRBJ2-1,-,TGTGCCAGCAGTGACCCGGGGGACTCCTCTGAGCAGTTCTTC,CASSDPGDSSEQFF
TRBD1,TRBV20-1,TRBJ1-1,-,TGCAGTGCTAGAGACCGGACAGGGGGCGGAGTGAACACTGAAGCTTTCTTT,CSARDRTGGGVNTEAFF
TRBD2,TRBV27,TRBJ2-1,many,TGTGCCAGCGACCCCCGGGGGGGGGCGAGTGAGCAGTTCTTC,CASDPRGGASEQFF
-,TRBV6-2/TRBV6-3,TRBJ2-1,-,TGTGCCAGCAGCGGGGTCCGCAATGAGCAGTTCTTC,CASSGVRNEQFF
TRBD2,TRBV18,TRBJ2-7,many,TGTGCCAGCTCTAAAGGAGCGGGAGGGACCTACGAGCAGTACTTC,CASSKGAGGTYEQYF
-,TRBV7-2,TRBJ2-2,-,TGTGCCAGCAGCCTTAGCGGCACCCCACACTTGGCCGGGGAGCTGTTTTTT,CASSLSGTPHLAGELFF
TRBD1,TRBV5-1,TRBJ1-1,few,TGCGCCAGCAGCTTGCCAGGGGGCAAGGAAGCTTTCTTT,CASSLPGGKEAFF
-,TRBV20-1,TRBJ2-4,many,TGCAGTGCCCCGGGCCCTACGAGGGGCAAAAACATTCAGTACTTC,CSAPGPTRGKNIQYF
TRBD1,TRBV18,TRBJ2-3,few,TGTGCCAGCTCACCAGCAGGGGGTCCAGATACGCAGTATTTT,CASSPAGGPDTQYF
-,TRBV24-1,TRBJ2-1,-,TGTGCCACCAGTGGACGTGGGTCCTACAATGAGCAGTTCTTC,CATSGRGSYNEQFF
TRBD2,TRBV20-1,TRBJ2-7,-,TGCAGTGCTAGAGAAAGGACTAGCGGCGAGCAGTACTTC,CSARERTSGEQYF
TRBD1,TRBV27,TRBJ1-2,few,TGTGCCAGCAGTGAGGGACAGGGGGCACATAGCTACACCTTC,CASSEGQGAHSYTF
-,TRBV5-1,TRBJ2-3,-,TGCGCCAGCAGCTTGGTGAGGGGAGGCGCAGATACGCAGTATTTT,CASSLVRGGADTQYF
TRBD1,TRBV29-1,TRBJ2-7,few,TGCAGCGTCGCAGGGGGCTCACCTGACGAGCAGTACTTC,CSVAGGSPDEQYF
TRBD1,TRBV27,TRBJ2-1,-,TGTGCCAGCAGTTTATTTGGGACAGGCTACAATGAGCAGTTCTTC,CASSLFGTGYNEQFF
-,TRBV7-9,TRBJ2-7,-,TGTGCCAGCAGCGGGGCGAAGGGTTACTCCTACGAGCAGTACTTC,CASSGAKGYSYEQYF